Included here is one T cell receptor beta chain sequence, with context. The data derive from a study of control samples from healthy donors and cancer patients. The protocol was immunoSEQ multiplex PCR, while the TCRdb copy is restricted to in-frame clones and leaves out a portion. The table includes approximately 160,000 clones, 80% to 95% detected once. Trimming removed 1 base at V and 3 bases at J, with 7 bases between. The germline CDR1 and CDR2 sequences are MNHNS and SASEGT. The CDR3 contains 13 residues. V gene TRBV6-1 combines with J gene TRBJ2-7, with no clear D. The TCR sequence derives from a woman in her thirties in good health. Sample: blood. As DNA, the CDR3 is TGTGCCAGCAGTGAAGGTAACAACTACGAGCAGTACTTC. It yields the protein CASSEGNNYEQYF.